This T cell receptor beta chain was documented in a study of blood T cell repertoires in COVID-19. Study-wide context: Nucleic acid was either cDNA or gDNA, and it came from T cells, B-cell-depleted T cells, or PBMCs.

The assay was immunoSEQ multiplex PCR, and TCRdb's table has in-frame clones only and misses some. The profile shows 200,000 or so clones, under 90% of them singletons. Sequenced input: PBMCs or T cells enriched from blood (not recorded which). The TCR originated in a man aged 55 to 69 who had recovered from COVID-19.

The CDR3 reads CASRRDSPLDEQYF. As DNA, the CDR3 is TGTGCCAGCAGGAGGGACAGTCCACTGGACGAGCAGTACTTC. The V and J genes are TRBV2 and TRBJ2-7; 7 bases line up with TRBD1. The germline gives CDR1 SNHLY, CDR2 FYNNEI. V was pared by 6 bases and J by 5 bases, with 10 bases of the junction left unmatched. CDR3 length: 14 amino acids.